The T cell receptor (beta chain) under discussion was sequenced for a study of shared clonotypes between healthy human individuals. The wider study: Three plates were used per donor for CD4 naive, three for CD4 memory, two for CD8 naive and one for CD8 memory. General study results and limits: Of the naive CD4 clonotypes, around 4.8% were shared across a handful of donors.

Sequencing was performed with immunoSEQ multiplex PCR; in TCRdb, only in-frame clones are kept and a portion is missing. The profile shows fewer than 1.8 million clones, about 98.5% of them singletons. V lost 3 bases, J lost 5 bases, and 13 bases stayed unmatched. Germline CDR1 and CDR2: SGHNT and YYREEE (reference sequence). The CDR3 is 17 amino acids. A single count supports this clone. What it binds is unknown. The source of this sequence is a man under 40 in good health. The chain couples TRBV5-4 to TRBJ2-1; TRBD1 matches at 8 bases. Source material: naive CD4+ T cells sorted from blood. Subset here: CD45RA+ positively selected. The CDR3, as DNA: TGTGCCAGCAGCTCGAAAGCAGGGGGCACGCCCAACAATGAGCAGTTCTTC. It codes for CASSSKAGGTPNNEQFF.